This T cell receptor (beta chain) was obtained from a study of blood T cell dynamics during melanoma immunotherapy. Study at large: Patients with metastatic melanoma got pembrolizumab or nivolumab-ipilimumab as first-line care.

The CDR3 loop spans 14 amino acids. Trimming stripped 3 bases from V and 5 bases from J, with 13 bases between. CDR1 and CDR2 (germline): MDHEN, SYDVKM. Time point: week 3, after first cycle of checkpoint inhibitor. Patients had no prior systemic cancer treatment, immunosuppressants or other active cancers. Sequencing was performed with immunoSEQ multiplex PCR; in TCRdb, only in-frame clones are kept and a portion is missing. The sample records approximately 16,000 clones, 92% being singletons. The material was blood, obtained from a patient treated with checkpoint blockade. The TCR was taken from a human donor with melanoma. The genes are TRBV28 and TRBJ1-1; no definite D call. As DNA, the CDR3 is TGTGCCAGCAGTTTTTACCTAGCGGGGACTGAAGCTTTCTTT. The encoded protein is CASSFYLAGTEAFF. The full variable domain, with the rest looked up from reference TRBV28 and TRBJ1-1, is DVKVTQSSRYLVKRTGEKVFLECVQDMDHENMFWYRQDPGLGLRLIYFSYDVKMKEKGDIPEGYSVSREKKERFSLILESASTNQTSMYLCASSFYLAGTEAFFGQGTRLTVV.